This note documents a single T cell receptor beta chain sequence. Its antigen is not known. The germline V gene has CDR1 SGHRS and CDR2 YFSETQ. The CDR3 extends over 16 amino acids. The V and J ends lost 0 bases and 2 bases respectively, with 12 bases between them. Profiled with immunoSEQ multiplex PCR; TCRdb holds only in-frame clones, not every one. The profile shows about 2.3 million clones, 92% of them singletons. It was into CD45RA+ naive and CD45RA-negative memory subsets that the CD4+ cells were split. The sample belongs to a study of shared clonotypes between healthy human individuals. The overall study: CD4 naive cells filled three plates per donor, CD4 memory three, CD8 naive two and CD8 memory one. General study points: Rarefaction curves obtained for sorted subsets showed sequencing incomplete despite large depth. Memory subsets generally showed smaller estimated richness than naive subsets did.

The rearrangement joins TRBV5-1 to TRBJ1-3; the D is unclear. Material for sequencing was naive CD4+ T cells from PBMCs. Subset noted: CD45RA+ positively selected. The sequence derives from a man aged 18 to 29 in good health. Some clones in this sample may be carry-over from other donors' samples. The CDR3 region is CASSLEGPFPGNTIYF. The CDR3 nucleotides read TGCGCCAGCAGCTTGGAGGGCCCATTTCCTGGAAACACCATATATTTT.